This TCR beta chain was identified during a study of T cells in Graves' hyperthyroidism and ophthalmopathy. Study-level results: Within blood appeared most thyroid clonotypes that had expanded above 0.001.

This clonotype turned up a few times. The antigen is not known. Amplification of TCR beta CDR3 regions was performed using RNA transcripts as template. The study used the HTBI primer set for a first-round RT-PCR of the TCR CDR3. TCRdb independently ran MiXCR on the multiplex PCR reads; one entry per CDR3 protein. This table holds about 560,000 distinct CDR3 sequences, over 15% found once. This CDR3 contains 18 residues. The germline V gene encodes CDR1 MNHNS and CDR2 SASEGT. Trimming took 6 bases from V and 1 from J, leaving 19 bases between them. The J gene is TRBJ2-6, the V gene TRBV6-1, with D possibly being TRBD2 (5 bases). The sequenced material came from blood. This TCR was recovered from a woman aged 18-29 years with Graves' hyperthyroidism. The CDR3 is CASSLRDFSRSGANVLTF. In nucleotides, the CDR3 is TGTGCCAGCAGCTTGAGGGATTTCAGTCGTTCTGGGGCCAACGTCCTGACTTTC.